The entry below gives a single TCR beta chain sequence along with its context. Its antigen is unknown. The junction had 0 bases not matched to a gene; V was cut back by 3 bases and J by 1 base. This CDR3 contains 13 residues. CDR1 GTSNPN and CDR2 SVGIG come from the germline V gene (reference sequence). This specimen comes from a study of PD-L1 blockade in urothelial cancer. Documented time point: pretreatment peripheral blood. Assay: immunoSEQ multiplex PCR; the TCRdb copy retains only in-frame clones and omits some. The data show roughly 120,000 clones, around 85% seen once. Study results and caveats: At 3 weeks on treatment, tumor-associated clones expanded more with durable benefit.

This TCR was sampled from a man aged 50-60 years with urothelial cancer. The V call is TRBV30, the J call TRBJ2-3; 8 bases match TRBD2. The source material was PBMCs, sampled around atezolizumab (anti-PD-L1) treatment. The CDR3 sequence: CAWRTSGTDTQYF. The CDR3 coding sequence is TGTGCCTGGAGGACTAGCGGCACAGATACGCAGTATTTT.